The 25 T cell receptor beta chains below were found in one sample sequenced in a study of blood T cell repertoires in COVID-19. TCRdb's table, derived via immunoSEQ multiplex PCR, lists solely in-frame clones and lacks some. Seen here are about 170,000 clones, 70% to 85% observed once, and the top ten hold 15% to 20%. Sequenced: PBMCs or T cells enriched from blood (not recorded which). The receptors derive from a woman in her 70s in a cohort exposed to, infected with or recovered from COVID-19 (not recorded which).

The chain is built from TRBV5-1 and TRBJ2-3, with TRBD2 matching over 8 bases. CDR1 is SGHRS, CDR2 YFSETQ, per germline. The V segment lost 4 bases and the J segment 9 bases; nucleotides outside the gene matches: 16. This CDR3 region has 16 residues. CDR3 loop: CASSQRLAGSYTTQYF. In nucleotides, the CDR3 is TGCGCCAGCAGCCAAAGGTTAGCGGGATCGTATACAACGCAGTATTTT.

V usage is TRBV12-5 and J usage is TRBJ2-7; D is perhaps TRBD2 (6 bases). Germline V lookup: CDR1 LGHNT, CDR2 FRNRAP. The CDR3 is made up of 13 amino acids. V dropped 6 bases and J dropped 5 bases, with 14 bases sitting between them. The CDR3 reads CASGSGLFHEQYF. DNA of the CDR3: TGTGCTAGTGGCTCCGGACTATTCCACGAGCAGTACTTC.

The V gene is TRBV5-1, the J gene TRBJ1-1, with TRBD1 as a possible D gene (6 bases). The V gene's germline CDR1 is SGHRS and CDR2 YFSETQ. The V gene lost 2 bases and the J gene lost 7 bases, with 12 bases spanning the gap. The CDR3 contains 13 residues. The CDR3 region is CASSLRTVDEAFF. The DNA for the CDR3 is TGCGCCAGCAGCTTACGGACAGTTGATGAAGCTTTCTTT.

The chain couples TRBV28 to TRBJ1-2, with D perhaps TRBD1 (5 bases). Trimming took 5 bases from V and 7 from J, leaving 17 bases between them. From germline, CDR1 is MDHEN and CDR2 SYDVKM. This CDR3 spans 14 amino acids. The DNA for the CDR3 is TGTGCCAGCAGTGAGTCTTGGGGGGGACCTGGCTACACCTTC. Translated, it gives CASSESWGGPGYTF.

This clone was seen once. This sequence joins TRBV29-1 and TRBJ2-1; 12 nucleotides match TRBD2. With V trimmed by 7 bases and J by 4 bases, 5 bases remained unmatched. CDR3 size: 14 residues. The germline V gene has CDR1 SQVTM and CDR2 ANQGSEA. The CDR3: CSEKGLAGYNEQFF. CDR3 DNA: TGCAGCGAGAAGGGACTAGCGGGTTACAATGAGCAGTTCTTC.

The chain recombines TRBV2 with TRBJ2-3; a possible D gene is TRBD2 (7 bases). V lost 5 bases to trimming and J lost 5 bases, with 20 bases between them. Germline V lookup: CDR1 SNHLY, CDR2 FYNNEI. This CDR3 region has 16 residues. This CDR3 reads CASSRGTGGGGDTQYF. The DNA for the CDR3 is TGTGCCAGCAGTAGAGGCACCGGGGGAGGGGGAGATACGCAGTATTTT.

The chain links TRBV7-3 to TRBJ2-5; the D is unclear. CDR3 length equals 15 residues. The germline V and J ends were trimmed by 0 bases and 2 bases, with 10 bases remaining between them. The germline V gene has CDR1 SGHTA and CDR2 FQGTGA. Written as DNA, the CDR3 is TGTGCCAGCAGCTTAACCCCCACACGACAAGAGACCCAGTACTTC. Translation: CASSLTPTRQETQYF.

This chain links TRBV7-2 with TRBJ1-4; D unresolved. Germline CDR1 SGHTA, CDR2 FQGNSA. The CDR3 loop spans 13 amino acids. Trimming left V 5 bases short and J 8 bases short, with 12 bases between. CDR3 in amino acids: CASSTRVGEKLFF. The CDR3 region has the DNA TGTGCCAGCAGCACGAGGGTGGGGGAAAAACTGTTTTTT.

The chain combines TRBV9 with TRBJ1-2; possible D gene TRBD1, 6 bases. Deletions cut 0 bases from V and 3 bases from J, with 12 bases between. This CDR3 comprises 15 residues. Germline V gene data show CDR1 as SGDLS and CDR2 as YYNGEE. CDR3 bases: TGTGCCAGCAGCGTAGGAGGGGGGGCCTACTATGGCTACACCTTC. Its translation is CASSVGGGAYYGYTF.

The chain carries TRBV19 and TRBJ1-1; tentative D call: TRBD1 (5 bases). The CDR3 length is 14 residues. V was shortened by 5 bases and J by 4 bases, with 14 bases between the two germline ends. Per the germline V gene, CDR1 is LNHDA and CDR2 is SQIVND (reference sequence). The CDR3 DNA reads TGTGCCAGTAGTCCTAGGCGGGGGGGCACTGAAGCTTTCTTT. Protein: CASSPRRGGTEAFF.

The J gene is TRBJ1-3, the V gene TRBV3-1 (or the pseudogene TRBV3-2); D is unresolved. Germline V lookup: CDR1 LGHDT, CDR2 YNNKEL (reference sequence). Trimming took 2 bases from V and 8 from J, leaving 16 bases between them. CDR3 length equals 15 residues. In DNA, the CDR3 is TGTGCCAGCAGCCAAAAGGTCTGGAGGGCAGACACCATATATTTT. Translation gives CASSQKVWRADTIYF.

In regard to this clone: Additional DNA sequences in this sample encode the identical CDR3. The J gene is TRBJ2-7, the V gene TRBV18; D is possibly TRBD2 (6 bases). Trimming took off 3 bases at V and 4 bases at J, with 7 bases between the two ends. The CDR3 loop spans 12 amino acids. Per germline, CDR1 KGHSH and CDR2 LQKENI. The CDR3 is CASSPGGYEQYF. DNA of the CDR3: TGTGCCAGCTCACCGGGGGGATACGAGCAGTACTTC.

This clone came up a few times. The V gene is TRBV28, the J gene TRBJ2-7; a weak D match, TRBD2 (7 bases). Germline lookup yields CDR1 MDHEN and CDR2 SYDVKM. The V and J ends lost 6 bases and 3 bases respectively, with 12 bases between them. This CDR3 has 13 residues. The CDR3: CASRYRDYYEQYF. As DNA, the CDR3 is TGTGCCAGCAGATACAGGGACTACTACGAGCAGTACTTC.

This sequence joins TRBV19 and TRBJ2-7; perhaps TRBD1 as D (6 bases). CDR1 LNHDA and CDR2 SQIVND come from the germline V gene (reference sequence). The CDR3 runs to 15 residues. The V end was cut by 9 bases, the J end by 1 base, with 19 bases between. CDR3 bases: TGTGCCAGCAGCCCAGGGGTAGCGAATTCCTACGAGCAGTACTTC. It is translated as CASSPGVANSYEQYF.

This clone was counted a single time. The genes are TRBV24-1 and TRBJ2-7; D possibly corresponds to TRBD1 (6 bases). The germline V and J ends were trimmed by 4 bases and 5 bases, with 17 bases remaining between them. The CDR3 has 15 amino acids. The germline gives CDR1 KGHDR, CDR2 SFDVKD. The CDR3 region has the DNA TGTGCCACCAGTGACCCTTCTCGGGCAGGGGACGAGCAGTACTTC. Amino acid sequence: CATSDPSRAGDEQYF.

The chain is built from TRBV11-2 and TRBJ2-6; tentatively, D is TRBD2 (5 bases). Looked up from germline, CDR1 is SGHAT and CDR2 is FQNNGV. Trimming removed 4 bases from V and 2 bases from J, with 12 bases in between. CDR3 length: 16 residues. The CDR3 is CASSSNLGTGANVLTF. The DNA for the CDR3 is TGTGCCAGCAGCTCAAACCTCGGGACTGGGGCCAACGTCCTGACTTTC.

This clone was counted only a few times. The rearrangement links TRBV5-1 to TRBJ2-1; 8 positions match TRBD2. Trimming took 4 bases from V and 4 from J; bases not matched to a gene: 10. CDR1 is SGHRS, CDR2 YFSETQ, per germline. There are 16 residues in the CDR3. The CDR3 nucleotides are TGCGCCAGCAGCCCAATAGCGGGAAATAAATACAATGAGCAGTTCTTC. Its translation: CASSPIAGNKYNEQFF.

This clone was seen only once. The V call is TRBV5-6, the J call TRBJ1-6; D remains ambiguous. Germline V gene data show CDR1 as SGHDT and CDR2 as YYEEEE. This CDR3 spans 18 amino acids. Trimming took off 0 bases at V and 7 bases at J, with 20 bases between the two ends. The CDR3 spells CASSLDVGGRLMNSPLHF. The CDR3 DNA reads TGTGCCAGCAGCTTGGATGTCGGCGGGAGACTGATGAATTCACCCCTCCACTTT.

The chain carries TRBV3-1 (or the pseudogene TRBV3-2) and TRBJ2-7, with 8 bases identical to TRBD1. This CDR3 spans 12 amino acids. Germline CDR1 reads LGHDT; CDR2 reads YNNKEL (reference sequence). The ends lost 5 bases at V and 7 bases at J; junction bases unmatched: 4. The CDR3 spells CASSSTGGEQYF. CDR3 bases: TGTGCCAGCAGCTCTACAGGGGGTGAGCAGTACTTC.

This clone was detected only once. The gene calls are TRBV19 and TRBJ1-3; the match to TRBD1 covers 7 bases. V shed 10 bases and J 3 bases; nucleotides not matched to a gene: 15. Germline CDR1 and CDR2: LNHDA and SQIVND (reference sequence). The CDR3 runs to 16 residues. The CDR3 DNA is TGTGCCACCCAACCTGGACAGGCCAATTATGGAAACACCATATATTTT. Translated, it gives CATQPGQANYGNTIYF.

This chain links TRBV29-1 with TRBJ2-3; TRBD2 matches at 9 bases. CDR3 length: 13 residues. V lost 4 bases to trimming and J lost 6 bases; unmatched junction nucleotides: 5. Germline V lookup: CDR1 SQVTM, CDR2 ANQGSEA. This CDR3 reads CSVALAGVDTQYF. The DNA of the CDR3 is TGCAGCGTTGCCTTAGCGGGAGTTGATACGCAGTATTTT.

This chain connects TRBV7-8 to TRBJ2-3, with D possibly matching TRBD2 (5 bases). This CDR3 spans 17 amino acids. The ends were cut back, 4 bases at V and 4 bases at J, with 21 bases in the middle. Looked up from germline, CDR1 is SGHVS and CDR2 is FQNEAQ. The CDR3 DNA reads as TGTGCCAGCAGCTCCGCTTTTCGAGGGAGCGGCGCAGATACGCAGTATTTT. Its translation is CASSSAFRGSGADTQYF.

This clone showed up just once. The CDR3 sequence is CASSPGTSGTYNEQFF. The CDR3 nucleotides are TGTGCCAGCTCACCGGGGACTAGCGGGACCTACAATGAGCAGTTCTTC. This chain links TRBV18 with TRBJ2-1, with 13 nucleotides matching TRBD2. J lost 2 bases, V lost 3 bases, and 1 base had no gene match. The CDR3 has 16 residues. From germline, CDR1 is KGHSH and CDR2 LQKENI.

The CDR3, as DNA: TGTGCCAGCAGCCAAGATGGGGGCCGCGCCCACTACAATGAGCAGTTCTTC. It specifies CASSQDGGRAHYNEQFF. The V and J genes are TRBV14 and TRBJ2-1; the D gene is possibly TRBD1 (6 bases). This CDR3 is built from 17 residues. The germline V gene encodes CDR1 SGHDN and CDR2 FVKESK. Trimming took 0 bases from V and 3 from J, leaving 15 bases between them.

The chain employs TRBV18 and TRBJ2-7; 12 nucleotides match TRBD2. Germline V gene lookup returns CDR1 KGHSH and CDR2 LQKENI. After removal of 6 bases from V and 0 bases from J, the junction contained 3 bases not matched to a gene. This CDR3 is 15 amino acids long. The CDR3 coding sequence is TGTGCCAGCTCCCCGACTAGCGGGAGCTCCTACGAGCAGTACTTC. It yields the protein CASSPTSGSSYEQYF.